These T cell receptor beta chains were read from a single sample in a study of Ad26.COV2.S vaccination and SARS-CoV-2 variants. Using immunoSEQ multiplex PCR, the repertoire was profiled, and TCRdb retains in-frame clones only, with some absent. The sample shows 410,000 or so clones, about 92% of them seen only once. The sequences come from peripheral blood, collected in a trial of Ad26.COV2.S vaccine versus placebo. The source is a person between 18 and 65 years old who received the Ad26.COV2.S COVID-19 vaccine or a placebo. Each CDR3 is given with its conserved first and last residue. The D gene is left open where the match is weak. Size is stated for part of the rows, as once, few or many counts, or as a class when the clone is expanded.

d_gene: -
v_gene: TRBV3-1/TRBV3-2
abundance: -
j_gene: TRBJ1-1
CDR3aa: CASSQEAGVNTEAFF
CDR3nt: TGTGCCAGCAGCCAAGAAGCAGGGGTGAACACTGAAGCTTTCTTT

d_gene: -
v_gene: TRBV15
abundance: -
j_gene: TRBJ1-3
CDR3aa: CATSRGGAGNTIYF
CDR3nt: TGTGCCACCAGCAGAGGAGGGGCTGGAAACACCATATATTTT

d_gene: TRBD1
v_gene: TRBV7-2
abundance: -
j_gene: TRBJ2-5
CDR3aa: CASKTTGGDETQYF
CDR3nt: TGTGCCAGCAAAACGACAGGGGGCGATGAGACCCAGTACTTC

d_gene: TRBD1
v_gene: TRBV5-8
abundance: -
j_gene: TRBJ1-2
CDR3aa: CASSLSGTGMGYGYTF
CDR3nt: TGTGCCAGCAGCTTATCCGGGACAGGGATGGGGTATGGCTACACCTTC

d_gene: -
v_gene: TRBV9
abundance: -
j_gene: TRBJ2-7
CDR3aa: CASSVAGYYEQYF
CDR3nt: TGTGCCAGCAGCGTAGCAGGGTACTACGAGCAGTACTTC

d_gene: TRBD2
v_gene: TRBV6-4
abundance: medium-sized
j_gene: TRBJ2-1
CDR3aa: CASSGTSGGNEQFF
CDR3nt: TGTGCCAGCAGTGGGACTAGCGGGGGCAATGAGCAGTTCTTC

d_gene: -
v_gene: TRBV4-1
abundance: -
j_gene: TRBJ1-1
CDR3aa: CASSLRGTEAFF
CDR3nt: TGCGCCAGCAGTCTCAGGGGCACTGAAGCTTTCTTT

d_gene: -
v_gene: TRBV3-1/TRBV3-2
abundance: once
j_gene: TRBJ2-3
CDR3aa: CASSQVLKDFRTDTQYF
CDR3nt: TGTGCCAGCAGCCAAGTGCTTAAGGATTTTCGCACAGATACGCAGTATTTT

d_gene: TRBD1
v_gene: TRBV27
abundance: -
j_gene: TRBJ2-5
CDR3aa: CASRSGTGGTETQYF
CDR3nt: TGTGCCAGCAGGTCCGGGACAGGGGGGACAGAGACCCAGTACTTC

d_gene: TRBD2
v_gene: TRBV2
abundance: once
j_gene: TRBJ2-7
CDR3aa: CASRTTSGPRGEQYF
CDR3nt: TGTGCCAGCAGGACGACTAGCGGGCCTAGGGGCGAGCAGTACTTC

d_gene: TRBD1
v_gene: TRBV7-9
abundance: -
j_gene: TRBJ1-2
CDR3aa: CASSLDVAQGVYGYTF
CDR3nt: TGTGCCAGCAGCTTAGATGTTGCCCAGGGGGTGTATGGCTACACCTTC

d_gene: TRBD1
v_gene: TRBV3-1/TRBV3-2
abundance: -
j_gene: TRBJ1-4
CDR3aa: CASSPYGQEGFRFF
CDR3nt: TGTGCCAGCAGCCCATATGGACAGGAGGGCTTTCGGTTTTTT

d_gene: TRBD1
v_gene: TRBV27
abundance: -
j_gene: TRBJ1-1
CDR3aa: CASSQQGALGATEAFF
CDR3nt: TGTGCCAGCAGCCAACAGGGGGCTCTCGGGGCCACTGAAGCTTTCTTT

d_gene: -
v_gene: TRBV5-5
abundance: -
j_gene: TRBJ1-2
CDR3aa: CASSSDSYYGYTF
CDR3nt: TGTGCCAGCAGCTCGGACAGTTACTATGGCTACACCTTC

d_gene: -
v_gene: TRBV5-8
abundance: -
j_gene: TRBJ1-5
CDR3aa: CASSKGGRLSNQPQHF
CDR3nt: TGTGCCAGCAGCAAGGGGGGCAGACTTAGCAATCAGCCCCAGCATTTT

d_gene: -
v_gene: TRBV6-5
abundance: -
j_gene: TRBJ2-2
CDR3aa: CASSYQGLGELFF
CDR3nt: TGTGCCAGCAGTTACCAGGGGCTCGGGGAGCTGTTTTTT

d_gene: -
v_gene: TRBV27
abundance: -
j_gene: TRBJ2-7
CDR3aa: CASSLGPLSYEQYF
CDR3nt: TGTGCCAGCAGTTTAGGACCACTCTCCTACGAGCAGTACTTC

d_gene: -
v_gene: TRBV9
abundance: -
j_gene: TRBJ1-6
CDR3aa: CASSVGEPYNSPLHF
CDR3nt: TGTGCCAGCAGCGTAGGGGAACCCTATAATTCACCCCTCCACTTT

d_gene: TRBD1
v_gene: TRBV7-8
abundance: once
j_gene: TRBJ1-4
CDR3aa: CASSPGQNFEKLFF
CDR3nt: TGTGCCAGCAGCCCGGGACAGAACTTTGAAAAACTGTTTTTT